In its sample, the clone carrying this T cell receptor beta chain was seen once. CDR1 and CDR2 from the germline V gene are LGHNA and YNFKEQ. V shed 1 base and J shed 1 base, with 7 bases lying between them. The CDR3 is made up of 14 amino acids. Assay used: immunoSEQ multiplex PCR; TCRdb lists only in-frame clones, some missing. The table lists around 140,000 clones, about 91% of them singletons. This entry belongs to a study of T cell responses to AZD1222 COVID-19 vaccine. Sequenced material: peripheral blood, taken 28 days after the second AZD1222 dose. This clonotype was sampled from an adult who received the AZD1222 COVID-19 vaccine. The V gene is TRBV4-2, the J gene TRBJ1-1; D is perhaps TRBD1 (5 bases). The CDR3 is CASSQGQPNTEAFF. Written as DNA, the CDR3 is TGTGCCAGCAGCCAAGGACAGCCGAACACTGAAGCTTTCTTT.